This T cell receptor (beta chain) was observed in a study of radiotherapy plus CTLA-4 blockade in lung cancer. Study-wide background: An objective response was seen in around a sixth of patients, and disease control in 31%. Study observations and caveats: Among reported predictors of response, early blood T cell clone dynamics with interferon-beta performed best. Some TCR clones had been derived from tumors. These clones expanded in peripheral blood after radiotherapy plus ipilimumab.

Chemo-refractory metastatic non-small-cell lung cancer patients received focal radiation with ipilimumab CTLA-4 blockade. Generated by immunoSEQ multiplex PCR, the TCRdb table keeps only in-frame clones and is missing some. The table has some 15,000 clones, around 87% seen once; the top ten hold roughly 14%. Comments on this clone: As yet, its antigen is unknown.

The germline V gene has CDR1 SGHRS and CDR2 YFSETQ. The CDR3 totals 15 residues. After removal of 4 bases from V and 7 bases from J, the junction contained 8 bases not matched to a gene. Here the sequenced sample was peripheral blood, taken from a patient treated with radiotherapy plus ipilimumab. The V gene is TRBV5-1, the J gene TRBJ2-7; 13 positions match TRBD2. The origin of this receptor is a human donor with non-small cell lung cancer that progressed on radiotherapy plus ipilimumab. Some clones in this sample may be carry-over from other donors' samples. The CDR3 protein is CASSLGTSGIEEQYF. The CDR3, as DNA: TGCGCCAGCAGCCTAGGGACTAGCGGGATTGAAGAGCAGTACTTC.